This T cell receptor delta chain was captured by sequencing in a study of gammadelta T cells in human blood. A few counts support this clone. Its antigen is unidentified. A read error may be the cause here, since a much bigger clone is one base away. TCRdb re-identified clones in the RT-PCR reads via CATT. The table includes approximately 1,200 delta-chain clones, approximately 1.5% detected once. Germline V gene lookup returns CDR1 TSWWSYY and CDR2 QGS. V lost 4 bases to trimming and J lost 0 bases; unmatched junction nucleotides: 15. The CDR3 covers 20 residues. General observations from the study: Right after birth, innate γδ T cells reportedly expanded polyclonally after microbial exposure.

This chain joins TRDV1 and TRDJ1, with 12 nucleotides matching TRDD3. Sequenced: non-Vgamma9Vdelta2 gamma-delta T cells from adult blood. This sequence was found in a human donor. The CDR3 sequence is CALGGVKKAGGYEYTDKLIF. The CDR3 DNA follows: TGTGCTCTTGGGGGCGTTAAAAAAGCTGGGGGATACGAGTACACCGATAAACTCATCTTT.